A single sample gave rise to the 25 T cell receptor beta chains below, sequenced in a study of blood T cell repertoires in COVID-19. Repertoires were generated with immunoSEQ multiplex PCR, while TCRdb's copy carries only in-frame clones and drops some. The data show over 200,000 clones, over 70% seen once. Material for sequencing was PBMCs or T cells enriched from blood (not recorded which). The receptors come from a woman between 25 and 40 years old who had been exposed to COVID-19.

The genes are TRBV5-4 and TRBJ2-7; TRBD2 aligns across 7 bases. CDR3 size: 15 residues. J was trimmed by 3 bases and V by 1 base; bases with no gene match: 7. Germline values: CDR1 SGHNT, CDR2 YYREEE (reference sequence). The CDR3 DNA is TGTGCCAGCAGCTTGTGGGGGGAGGGAAGCTACGAGCAGTACTTC. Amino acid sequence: CASSLWGEGSYEQYF.

For the CDR3, the DNA is TGTGCCAGCAGGAAGACAGGGCAAGAGACCCAGTACTTC. Amino acid sequence: CASRKTGQETQYF. This chain joins TRBV3-1 (or the pseudogene TRBV3-2) and TRBJ2-5, with 7 bases matching TRBD1. V lost 6 bases and J lost 2; bases outside the gene matches: 3. The CDR3 contains 13 residues. From germline, CDR1 is LGHDT and CDR2 YNNKEL (reference sequence).

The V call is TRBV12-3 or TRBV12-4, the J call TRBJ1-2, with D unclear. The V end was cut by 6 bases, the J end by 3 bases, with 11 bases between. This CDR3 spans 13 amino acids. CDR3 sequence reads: CASSPRDHYGYTF. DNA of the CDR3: TGTGCCAGCAGCCCGCGGGATCACTATGGCTACACCTTC.

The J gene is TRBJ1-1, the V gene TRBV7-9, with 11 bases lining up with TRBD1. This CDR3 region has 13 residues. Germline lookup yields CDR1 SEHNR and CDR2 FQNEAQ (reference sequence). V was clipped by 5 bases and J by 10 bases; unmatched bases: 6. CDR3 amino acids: CASSPGTGGTAFF. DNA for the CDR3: TGTGCCAGCAGCCCTGGGACAGGGGGGACAGCTTTCTTT.

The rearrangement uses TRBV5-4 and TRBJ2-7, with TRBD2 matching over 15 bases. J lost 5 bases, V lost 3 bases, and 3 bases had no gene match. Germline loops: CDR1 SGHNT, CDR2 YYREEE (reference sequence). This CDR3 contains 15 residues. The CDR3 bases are TGTGCCAGCAGCTGGGGGACTAGCGGGAGGAACGAGCAGTACTTC. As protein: CASSWGTSGRNEQYF.

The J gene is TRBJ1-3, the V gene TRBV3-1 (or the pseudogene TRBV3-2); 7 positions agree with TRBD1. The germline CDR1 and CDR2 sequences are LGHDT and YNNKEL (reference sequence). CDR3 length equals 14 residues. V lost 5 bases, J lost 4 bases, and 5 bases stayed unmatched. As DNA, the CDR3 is TGTGCCAGCAGCGCGACAGGGATCGGAAACACCATATATTTT. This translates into CASSATGIGNTIYF.

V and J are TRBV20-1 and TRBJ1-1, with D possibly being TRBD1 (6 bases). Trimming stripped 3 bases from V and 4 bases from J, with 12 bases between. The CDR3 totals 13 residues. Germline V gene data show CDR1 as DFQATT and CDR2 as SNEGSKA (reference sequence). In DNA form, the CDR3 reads TGCAGTGCTAGTACAGGGTTGGGCACTGAAGCTTTCTTT. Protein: CSASTGLGTEAFF.

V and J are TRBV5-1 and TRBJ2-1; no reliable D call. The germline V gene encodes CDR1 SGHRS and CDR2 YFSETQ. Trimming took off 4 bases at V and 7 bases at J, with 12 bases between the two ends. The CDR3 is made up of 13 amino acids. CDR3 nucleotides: TGCGCCAGCAGCGAGTCCCTAGGAAATGAGCAGTTCTTC. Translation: CASSESLGNEQFF.

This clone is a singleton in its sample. Here the CDR3 reads CASSRQRDPNEQFF. In DNA, the CDR3 is TGTGCCAGTAGTAGGCAGCGGGATCCCAATGAGCAGTTCTTC. V usage is TRBV19 and J usage is TRBJ2-1; 7 bases agree with TRBD2. Trimming took 4 bases from V and 6 from J; bases not matched to a gene: 6. The CDR3 sequence is 14 residues long. Germline V gene sequence: CDR1 LNHDA, CDR2 SQIVND (reference sequence).

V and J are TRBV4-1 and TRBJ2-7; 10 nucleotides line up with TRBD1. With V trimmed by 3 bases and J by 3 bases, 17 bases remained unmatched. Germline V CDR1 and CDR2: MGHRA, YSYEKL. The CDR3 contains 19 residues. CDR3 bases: TGCGCCAGCAGCCATCGGACAGGGGGTGGTTCGATGGTAGGCTACGAGCAGTACTTC. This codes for CASSHRTGGGSMVGYEQYF.

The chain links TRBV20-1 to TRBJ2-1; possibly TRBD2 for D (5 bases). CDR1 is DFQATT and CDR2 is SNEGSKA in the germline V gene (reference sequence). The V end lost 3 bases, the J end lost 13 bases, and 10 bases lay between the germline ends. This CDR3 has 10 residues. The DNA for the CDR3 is TGCAGTGCTAGTCTGGGAGTACAGTTCTTC. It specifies CSASLGVQFF.

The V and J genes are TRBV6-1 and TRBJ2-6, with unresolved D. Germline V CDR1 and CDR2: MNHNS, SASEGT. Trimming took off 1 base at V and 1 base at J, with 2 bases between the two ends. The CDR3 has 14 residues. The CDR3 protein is CASSEVSGANVLTF. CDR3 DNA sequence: TGTGCCAGCAGTGAAGTATCTGGGGCCAACGTCCTGACTTTC.

CDR3 loop: CASSLQQGSYEQYF. CDR3 coding DNA: TGTGCCAGCAGTTTACAACAGGGTTCCTACGAGCAGTACTTC. The chain carries TRBV27 and TRBJ2-7; weak D call: TRBD1 (6 bases). The V and J ends lost 2 bases and 1 base respectively, with 9 bases between them. CDR3 length: 14 residues. The V gene's germline CDR1 is MNHEY and CDR2 SMNVEV (reference sequence).

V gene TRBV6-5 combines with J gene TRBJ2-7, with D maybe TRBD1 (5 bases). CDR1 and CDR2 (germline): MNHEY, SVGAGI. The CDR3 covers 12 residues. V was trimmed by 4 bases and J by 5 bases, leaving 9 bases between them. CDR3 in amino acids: CASSFDRNEQYF. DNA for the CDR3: TGTGCCAGCAGTTTCGACAGAAACGAGCAGTACTTC.

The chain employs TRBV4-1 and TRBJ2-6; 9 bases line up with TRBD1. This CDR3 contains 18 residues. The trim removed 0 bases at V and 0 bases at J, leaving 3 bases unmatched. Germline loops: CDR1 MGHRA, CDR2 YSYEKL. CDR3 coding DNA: TGCGCCAGCAGCCAAGAGGGACAGGGCTTCTCTGGGGCCAACGTCCTGACTTTC. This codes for CASSQEGQGFSGANVLTF.

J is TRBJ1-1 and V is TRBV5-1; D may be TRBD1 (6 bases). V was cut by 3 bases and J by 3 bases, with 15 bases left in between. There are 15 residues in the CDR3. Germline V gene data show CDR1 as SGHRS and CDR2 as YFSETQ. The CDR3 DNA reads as TGCGCCAGCAGCTCCAGGGGTTTGTGGGACACTGAAGCTTTCTTT. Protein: CASSSRGLWDTEAFF.

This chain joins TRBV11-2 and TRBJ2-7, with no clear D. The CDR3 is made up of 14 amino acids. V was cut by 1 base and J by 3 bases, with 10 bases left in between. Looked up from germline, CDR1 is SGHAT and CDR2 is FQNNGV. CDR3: CASSLGQIIYEQYF. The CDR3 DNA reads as TGTGCCAGCAGCTTAGGTCAGATTATCTACGAGCAGTACTTC.

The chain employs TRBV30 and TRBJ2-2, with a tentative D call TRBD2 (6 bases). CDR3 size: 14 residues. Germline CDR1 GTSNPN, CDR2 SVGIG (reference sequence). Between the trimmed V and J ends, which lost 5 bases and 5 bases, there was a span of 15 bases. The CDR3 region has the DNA TGTGCCTGGCTTGAGGAGGGGCGGACCGGGGAGCTGTTTTTT. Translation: CAWLEEGRTGELFF.

The CDR3 coding sequence is TGTGCCAGCAGTGAGGGCGGAACCTACAATGAGCAGTTCTTC. Residues: CASSEGGTYNEQFF. This chain links TRBV6-2 or TRBV6-3 with TRBJ2-1; D is possibly TRBD2 (5 bases). CDR3 length: 14 residues. V dropped 5 bases and J dropped 2 bases, with 10 bases sitting between them. CDR1 and CDR2 from the germline V gene are MNHEY and SVGEGT.

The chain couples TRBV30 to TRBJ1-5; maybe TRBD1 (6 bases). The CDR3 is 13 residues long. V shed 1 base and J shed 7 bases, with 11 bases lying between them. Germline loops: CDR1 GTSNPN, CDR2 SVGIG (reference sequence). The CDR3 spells CAWSARGKQPQHF. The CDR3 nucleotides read TGTGCCTGGAGTGCCAGGGGAAAACAGCCCCAGCATTTT.

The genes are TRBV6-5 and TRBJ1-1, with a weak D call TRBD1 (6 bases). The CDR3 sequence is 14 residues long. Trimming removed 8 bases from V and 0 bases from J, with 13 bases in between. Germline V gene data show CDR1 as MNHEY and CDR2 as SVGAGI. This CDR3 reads CASHPGQVNTEAFF. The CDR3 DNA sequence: TGTGCCAGCCACCCGGGACAAGTGAACACTGAAGCTTTCTTT.

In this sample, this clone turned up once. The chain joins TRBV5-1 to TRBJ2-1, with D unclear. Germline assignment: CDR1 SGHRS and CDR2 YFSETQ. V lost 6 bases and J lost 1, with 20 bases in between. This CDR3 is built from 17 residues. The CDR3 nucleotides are TGCGCCAGCAACACGGTCGCGGTTGGCTCTTCCTACAATGAGCAGTTCTTC. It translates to CASNTVAVGSSYNEQFF.

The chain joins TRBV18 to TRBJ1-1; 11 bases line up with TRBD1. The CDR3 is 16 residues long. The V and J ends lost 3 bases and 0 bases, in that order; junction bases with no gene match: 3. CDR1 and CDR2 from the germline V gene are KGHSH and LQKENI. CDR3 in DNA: TGTGCCAGCTCACCCCGGACAGGGGGCATGAACACTGAAGCTTTCTTT. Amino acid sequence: CASSPRTGGMNTEAFF.

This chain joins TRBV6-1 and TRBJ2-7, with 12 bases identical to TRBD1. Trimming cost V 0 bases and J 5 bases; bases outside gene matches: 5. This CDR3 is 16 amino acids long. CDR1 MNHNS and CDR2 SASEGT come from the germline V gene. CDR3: CASSEAGDRGLDEQYF. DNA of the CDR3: TGTGCCAGCAGTGAAGCTGGGGACAGGGGGCTTGACGAGCAGTACTTC.

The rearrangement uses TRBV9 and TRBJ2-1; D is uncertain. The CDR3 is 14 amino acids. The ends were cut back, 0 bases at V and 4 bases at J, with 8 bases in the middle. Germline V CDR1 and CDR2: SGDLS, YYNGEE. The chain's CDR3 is CASSVGSQYNEQFF. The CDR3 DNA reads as TGTGCCAGCAGCGTAGGATCCCAGTACAATGAGCAGTTCTTC. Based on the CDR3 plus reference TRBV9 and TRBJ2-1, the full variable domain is DSGVTQTPKHLITATGQRVTLRCSPRSGDLSVYWYQQSLDQGLQFLIQYYNGEERAKGNILERFSAQQFPDLHSELNLSSLELGDSALYFCASSVGSQYNEQFFGPGTRLTVL.